The rows below give T cell receptor beta chains drawn from one sample of a study of tumor-infiltrating lymphocytes in primary liver carcinoma. TCRdb independently ran MiXCR on the multiplex PCR reads; one entry per CDR3 protein. The sample has approximately 330,000 distinct CDR3 sequences, around three fifths seen once. Specimen: peripheral blood. These receptor sequences come from a man in his forties or fifties with primary liver carcinoma and hepatitis B virus infection. Each CDR3 is given with its conserved first and last residue. The D gene is left open where the match is weak. Clone size is stated in some rows and not others, as once, few, many or a class when expanded.

>.|.|TRBJ2-4|TRBV5-6
CANSPPARAKNIQYF
TGTGCCAACAGCCCGCCCGCAAGGGCCAAAAACATTCAGTACTTC
>.|.|TRBJ2-1|TRBV14
CASSQWGSSYNEQFF
TGTGCCAGCAGCCAATGGGGGAGCTCCTACAATGAGCAGTTCTTC
>.|many|TRBJ2-1|TRBV12-3/TRBV12-4
CASSTIASQFF
TGTGCCAGCAGTACAATTGCCTCGCAGTTCTTC
>TRBD1|many|TRBJ1-4|TRBV29-1
CSVEDRPNEKLFF
TGCAGCGTTGAGGACAGGCCAAATGAAAAACTGTTTTTT
>.|.|TRBJ2-3|TRBV4-2
CASSQGEGSGQFSNQPQYF
TGTGCCAGCAGCCAAGGGGAGGGGTCGGGACAATTTAGCAATCAGCCCCAGTATTTT
>.|.|TRBJ1-1|TRBV11-2
CASSLKRNSEAFF
TGTGCTAGCAGCTTAAAGAGGAACAGTGAAGCCTTCTTT
>TRBD1|.|TRBJ2-3|TRBV13
CASSSGQSNQPQYF
TGTGCCAGCAGCTCGGGACAGAGCAATCAGCCCCAGTATTTT
>TRBD2|.|TRBJ2-7|TRBV11-2
CDCSLGCSGIPYEQYF
TGTGACTGCAGCTTAGGGTGTAGCGGGATCCCCTACGAGCAGTACTTC
>TRBD2|few|TRBJ2-3|TRBV14
CASSHRVAGLTDTQYF
TGTGCCAGCAGCCACAGAGTAGCGGGACTCACAGATACGCAGTATTTT
>TRBD1|.|TRBJ2-1|TRBV24-1
CAPSDTVGQGGSYNEQFF
TGTGCCCCCAGTGATACCGTCGGACAGGGTGGTTCCTACAATGAGCAGTTCTTC
>.|.|TRBJ1-6|TRBV6-1
CASIEVGNSHLHF
TGTGCCAGCATAGAGGTCGGTAATTCACACCTCCACTTT
>.|few|TRBJ2-3|TRBV19
CASSYSGGGSTDTQYF
TGTGCCAGTAGTTACTCCGGCGGTGGAAGCACAGATACGCAGTATTTT
>.|.|TRBJ2-1|TRBV11-2
CASSLGTWAYSEQFF
TGTGCCAGCAGCCTTGGGACATGGGCCTACAGTGAGCAGTTCTTC
>.|.|TRBJ1-2|TRBV30
CAWSGAGGCTF
TGTGCCTGGAGCGGTGCGGGGGGCTGCACCTTC
>TRBD2|.|TRBJ2-5|TRBV11-1
CANSVAGGGETQYF
TGTGCTAACAGCGTAGCGGGAGGAGGAGAGACCCAGTACTTC
>TRBD2|.|TRBJ2-3|TRBV11-2
CTSSLQRGGADTQYF
TGTACCAGTAGCTTACAGCGGGGAGGGGCAGATACGCAGTATTTT
>TRBD2|.|TRBJ2-6|TRBV5-4
CASSMGLAVVGANVLTF
TGTGCCAGCAGCATGGGACTAGCGGTGGTTGGGGCCAACGTCCTGACTTTC
>.|once|TRBJ2-1|TRBV28
CANSLRVSYNEQFF
TGTGCCAACAGTTTGAGGGTTTCCTACAATGAGCAGTTCTTC
>.|few|TRBJ1-2|TRBV28
CAYLAGENYGYTF
TGTGCGTACCTGGCAGGGGAAAACTATGGCTACACCTTC
>.|.|TRBJ2-7|TRBV11-2
CAISLVGGSYEQYF
TGTGCCATCAGCTTAGTTGGTGGATCCTACGAGCAGTACTTC
>.|once|TRBJ2-3|TRBV25-1
CASSTGPTDTQYF
TGTGCCAGCAGCACAGGTCCCACAGATACGCAGTATTTT
>TRBD2|.|TRBJ2-5|TRBV4-2
CASSQIQASGIMETQYF
TGTGCCAGCAGCCAAATCCAAGCTAGCGGGATTATGGAGACCCAGTACTTC
>.|.|TRBJ1-3|TRBV6-5
CATKWTRSGNTIYF
TGTGCCACCAAGTGGACTCGTTCTGGAAACACCATATATTTT
>.|.|TRBJ1-3|TRBV5-5
CASSLLGFSGAGNTIYF
TGTGCCAGCAGCTTGTTAGGTTTTTCGGGGGCTGGAAACACCATATATTTT
>.|.|TRBJ2-2|TRBV6-1
CARSGPGEGGTGELFF
TGTGCCAGGAGCGGGCCAGGCGAGGGGGGCACCGGGGAGCTGTTTTTT
>TRBD1|few|TRBJ1-2|TRBV12-3/TRBV12-4
CASSPRDRGGGYTF
TGTGCCAGCAGCCCCCGGGACAGGGGTGGGGGCTACACCTTC
>.|.|TRBJ1-5|TRBV6-2/TRBV6-3
CASEPQDQPQHF
TGTGCCAGCGAGCCCCAAGATCAGCCCCAACATTTT
>.|.|TRBJ2-7|TRBV12-3/TRBV12-4
CAISRQASYEQYF
TGTGCCATCAGTCGACAGGCCTCCTACGAGCAGTATTTC
>.|many|TRBJ1-1|TRBV4-3
CASSQEGSQGRAFF
TGCGCCAGCAGCCAAGAGGGGTCGCAAGGGCGAGCTTTCTTT
>.|.|TRBJ2-3|TRBV5-6
CASSLAEGPRDTQYF
TGTGCCAGCAGCTTAGCGGAAGGGCCGAGAGATACGCAGTATTTT
>.|.|TRBJ2-3|TRBV29-1
CSLPGWGEGTDTQYF
TGCAGCCTACCCGGGTGGGGCGAAGGCACAGATACGCAGTATTTT
>.|.|TRBJ2-1|TRBV10-3
CANKAESSYNEQFF
TGTGCTAACAAGGCCGAGAGCTCCTACAATGAGCAGTTCTTC
>.|.|TRBJ2-7|TRBV5-4
CASSQRAGYEQHF
TGTGCCAGCAGCCAGAGGGCCGGCTACGAGCAGCACTTC
>TRBD2|.|TRBJ2-2|TRBV12-3/TRBV12-4
CASSGLVGGTGEPFF
TGTGCCAGCAGTGGACTAGTGGGAGGCACCGGGGAGCCGTTTTTT
>.|.|TRBJ1-2|TRBV11-2
CASSLGPRDDYTF
TGTGCCAGCAGCTTGGGACCTCGTGATGACTACACCTTC
>TRBD2|many|TRBJ2-5|TRBV6-6
CASRDGGQETQYF
TGTGCCAGCCGGGACGGGGGGCAAGAGACCCAGTACTTC
>.|.|TRBJ2-1|TRBV11-2
CASSSRTMSGDQFF
TGTGCCAGCAGCTCACGGACTATGTCGGGGGATCAGTTCTTC
>.|.|TRBJ1-2|TRBV11-2
CASSLTQTGSYRYTF
TGTGCCAGCAGCTTAACTCAAACAGGGAGCTATCGCTACACCTTC
>.|.|TRBJ2-5|TRBV11-2
CTSSRRESIPETQYF
TGTACCAGCAGCAGACGGGAATCCATACCGGAGACCCAGTACTTC
>.|.|TRBJ2-7|TRBV5-1
CASSLVSGRKEQYF
TGCGCCAGCAGCTTGGTTTCGGGACGGAAGGAGCAGTACTTC
>.|few|TRBJ2-7|TRBV6-2/TRBV6-3
CASSSGTPSGEQYF
TGTGCCAGCAGCTCCGGGACGCCTTCCGGCGAGCAGTACTTC
>TRBD2|.|TRBJ2-7|TRBV6-5
CASSRREGEYERYF
TGTGCCAGCAGTCGACGGGAGGGTGAATACGAGCGGTACTTC
>TRBD1|.|TRBJ1-5|TRBV5-1
CASSLTGEAVQPQHF
TGCGCCAGCAGCTTGACAGGGGAAGCTGTTCAGCCCCAGCATTTT
>TRBD1|.|TRBJ1-4|TRBV5-1
CASSLNQGAGNEKLFF
TGCGCCAGCAGCTTGAATCAGGGGGCCGGTAATGAAAAACTGTTTTTT
>.|.|TRBJ2-1|TRBV11-2
CARSRSGTSHNEQFF
TGTGCCAGAAGCCGATCAGGGACCTCCCACAATGAGCAGTTCTTC
>TRBD2|few|TRBJ2-1|TRBV10-1
CASSGTSFNEQFF
TGCGCCAGCAGTGGGACTAGTTTCAATGAGCAGTTCTTC
>TRBD1|.|TRBJ2-5|TRBV11-2
CANSLEGAYHETQYF
TGTGCCAACAGCTTAGAGGGGGCGTACCATGAGACCCAGTACTTC